These T cell receptor beta chains were read from a single sample in a study of cytomegalovirus exposure and HLA in healthy donors. Method: immunoSEQ multiplex PCR; TCRdb's copy keeps in-frame clones and lacks some. The data contain about 160,000 clones, roughly 80% of them singletons. What was sequenced was PBMCs. All receptors derive from a male donor in good health and CMV-seropositive. Each CDR3 is given without its conserved first and last residue.

j_gene | v_gene | CDR3aa
TRBJ2-2 | TRBV27 | ASRGSVTGELF
TRBJ2-7 | TRBV4-1 | ASSQESGRVYEQY
TRBJ2-7 | TRBV5-1 | ASSFGTGEQY
TRBJ2-1 | TRBV5-8 | ASRRRGAGNEQF
TRBJ1-2 | TRBV2 | ASMEGDYGYT
TRBJ1-4 | TRBV11-2 | ASSLYRGPGEKLF
TRBJ1-5 | TRBV5-6 | ASSLGSRGDQPQH
TRBJ2-7 | TRBV7-2 | ASSQRQGERYEQY
TRBJ2-2 | TRBV5-4 | ASSLPGRNGELF
TRBJ1-1 | TRBV5-4 | ASSLSRREGDTEAF
TRBJ2-1 | TRBV4-1 | ASSQDRLAGAYNEQF
TRBJ1-2 | TRBV5-6 | ASSSAQVANYGYT
TRBJ1-5 | TRBV7-9 | ASSVGQSQEPQH
TRBJ2-5 | TRBV5-1 | ASSLGTGEETQY
TRBJ2-1 | TRBV11-3 | ASSSYGLAGDNEQF
TRBJ1-6 | TRBV5-8 | ASSFSPDSPLH
TRBJ1-1 | TRBV11-2 | ASSLMREAF
TRBJ2-1 | TRBV29-1 | SVVFLAGVSYNEQF